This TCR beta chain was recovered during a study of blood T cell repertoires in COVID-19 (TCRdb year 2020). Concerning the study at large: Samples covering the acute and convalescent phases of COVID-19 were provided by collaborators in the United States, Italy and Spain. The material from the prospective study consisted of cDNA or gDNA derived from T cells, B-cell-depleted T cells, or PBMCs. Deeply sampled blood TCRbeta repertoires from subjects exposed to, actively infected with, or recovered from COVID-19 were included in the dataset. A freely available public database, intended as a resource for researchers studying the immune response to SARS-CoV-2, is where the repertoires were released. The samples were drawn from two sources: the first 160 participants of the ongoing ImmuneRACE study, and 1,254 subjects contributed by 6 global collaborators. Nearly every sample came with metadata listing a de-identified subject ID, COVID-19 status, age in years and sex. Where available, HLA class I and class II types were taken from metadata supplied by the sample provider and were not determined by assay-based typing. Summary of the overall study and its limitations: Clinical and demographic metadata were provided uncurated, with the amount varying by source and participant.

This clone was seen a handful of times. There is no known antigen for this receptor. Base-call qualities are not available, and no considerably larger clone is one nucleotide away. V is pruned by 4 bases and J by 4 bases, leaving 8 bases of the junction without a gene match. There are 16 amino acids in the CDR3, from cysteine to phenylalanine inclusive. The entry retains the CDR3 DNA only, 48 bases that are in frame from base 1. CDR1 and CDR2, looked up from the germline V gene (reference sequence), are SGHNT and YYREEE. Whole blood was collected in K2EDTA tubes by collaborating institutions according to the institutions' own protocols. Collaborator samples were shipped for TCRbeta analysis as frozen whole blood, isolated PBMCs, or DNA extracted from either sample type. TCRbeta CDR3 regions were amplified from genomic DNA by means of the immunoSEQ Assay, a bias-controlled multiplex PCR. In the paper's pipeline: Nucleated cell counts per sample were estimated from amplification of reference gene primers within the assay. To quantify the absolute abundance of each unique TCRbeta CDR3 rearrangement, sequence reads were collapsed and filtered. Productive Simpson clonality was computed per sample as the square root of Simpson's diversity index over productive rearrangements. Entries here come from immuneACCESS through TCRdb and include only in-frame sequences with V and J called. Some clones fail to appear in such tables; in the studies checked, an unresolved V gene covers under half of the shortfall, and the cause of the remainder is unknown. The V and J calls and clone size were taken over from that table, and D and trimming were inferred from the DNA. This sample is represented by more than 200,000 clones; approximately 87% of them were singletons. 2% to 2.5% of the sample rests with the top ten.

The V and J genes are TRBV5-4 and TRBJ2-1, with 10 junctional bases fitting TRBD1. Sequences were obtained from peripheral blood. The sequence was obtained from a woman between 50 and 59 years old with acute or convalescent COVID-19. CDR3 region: CASSIPGTGVYNEQFF. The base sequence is TGTGCCAGCAGCATACCCGGGACAGGGGTGTACAATGAGCAGTTCTTC.